Presented here are 5 T cell receptor beta chains from one specimen sequenced in a study of response to subunit inactivated influenza vaccine. In TCRdb, the RT-PCR reads were re-called with MiXCR into one record per CDR3 protein. The sample includes under 950,000 distinct CDR3 sequences, about 20% of them seen just once. The sequences come from PBMCs from blood, collected approximately 5 days after vaccination. These receptors were collected from a man aged 50-60 years who received an inactivated influenza vaccine.

This clonotype turned up a few times. V usage is TRBV7-2 and J usage is TRBJ1-4, with D hard to call. The CDR3 is made up of 15 amino acids. CDR1 SGHTA and CDR2 FQGNSA come from the germline V gene. The V end lost 5 bases, the J end lost 7 bases, and 17 bases lay between the germline ends. DNA for the CDR3: TGTGCCAGCAGCCTTCCACCAATTGGAGGTGAAAAACTGTTTTTT. It yields the protein CASSLPPIGGEKLFF.

The J gene is TRBJ2-7, the V gene TRBV29-1; 9 bases align to TRBD1. CDR3 length: 13 residues. V shed 8 bases and J 3 bases; nucleotides not matched to a gene: 8. The germline V gene encodes CDR1 SQVTM and CDR2 ANQGSEA. The CDR3 DNA reads TGCAGCTGGGGACAGGGAGTGGGCTACGAGCAGTACTTC. Encoded protein: CSWGQGVGYEQYF.

J is TRBJ1-1 and V is TRBV4-2, with 7 nucleotides matching TRBD1. Germline V lookup: CDR1 LGHNA, CDR2 YNFKEQ. CDR3 length: 15 residues. Germline trimming cut 3 bases from V and 3 bases from J; bases unmatched to any gene: 7. The CDR3 sequence is CASSQETGWDTEAFF. DNA for the CDR3: TGTGCCAGCAGCCAGGAGACAGGGTGGGACACTGAAGCTTTCTTT.

This clonotype was seen repeatedly, ten times or more. The J gene is TRBJ1-1, the V gene TRBV6-1; no reliable D call. Looked up from germline, CDR1 is MNHNS and CDR2 is SASEGT. This CDR3 has 14 amino acids. With 2 bases removed from V and 0 bases from J, the gap between germline ends came to 7 bases. CDR3 in DNA: TGTGCCAGCAGTGAAAAGGGTTTGAACACTGAAGCTTTCTTT. This codes for CASSEKGLNTEAFF.

The sample holds a few counts of this clonotype. The chain employs TRBV20-1 and TRBJ1-3; no clear D. The germline V gene encodes CDR1 DFQATT and CDR2 SNEGSKA (reference sequence). Trimming stripped 6 bases from V and 0 bases from J, with 12 bases between. The CDR3 has 14 residues. CDR3: CSATGVSSGNTIYF. For the CDR3, the DNA is TGCAGTGCGACCGGGGTTAGCTCTGGAAACACCATATATTTT.